This T cell receptor (beta chain) was retrieved from a study of CD8 T cells in ankylosing spondylitis. The study's findings and limits: For ankylosing spondylitis blood, a TCR beta motif of 7 or 8 highly homologous variants appeared characteristic. Reports say disease-linked clones showed up significantly more in matched ankylosing spondylitis synovial fluid.

On this clonotype itself: Its antigen is not known.

TCRdb called the 5' RACE reads again in MiXCR, with one record for every CDR3 protein. The repertoire holds around 540,000 distinct CDR3 sequences, with roughly an eighth as singletons. This CDR3 has 15 residues. Trimming stripped 8 bases from V and 0 bases from J, with 14 bases between. The sample consisted of blood, either unsorted or a sorted T cell fraction (not recorded which). This chain connects TRBV12-3 or TRBV12-4 to TRBJ1-5; a possible D gene is TRBD1 (5 bases). The clonotype was recovered from a male donor with ankylosing spondylitis. Here the CDR3 reads CASCKEGPSNQPQHF. CDR3 nucleotide sequence: TGTGCCAGCTGCAAGGAGGGACCTAGCAATCAGCCCCAGCATTTT.